This T cell receptor (beta chain) was retrieved from a study of T cell repertoires in cytomegalovirus infection. Overall study findings and caveats: It was HLA-C-restricted CMV-specific TCR beta clonotypes that dominated the response ex vivo. Carriers of CMV plus the relevant HLA were identified by cumulative public TCR beta family frequency.

This clonotype was found a few times. What it recognizes is unknown. CDR3 length: 13 residues. V lost 5 bases, J lost 7 bases, and 11 bases lay in between. Germline V gives CDR1 MNHNY, CDR2 SVGAGI (reference sequence). TCRdb independently ran MiXCR on the reads; one entry per CDR3 protein. This table has 450,000 to 650,000 distinct CDR3 sequences, approximately 25% appearing once. V is TRBV6-6 and J is TRBJ1-4; D remains unclear. The material sequenced was PBMCs. This TCR came from a human donor in good health (CMV status not recorded). Some clones in this sample may be carry-over from other donors' samples. CDR3 in amino acids: CASSPEMGEKLFF. CDR3 nucleotide sequence: TGTGCCAGCAGTCCGGAGATGGGTGAAAAACTGTTTTTT.